This TCR beta chain was retrieved from a study of immune evolution from preneoplasia to lung adenocarcinoma. Study findings and constraints: Normal lung had the highest top T cell clone frequencies. Compared with EGFR-mutant or double wild-type lesions, KRAS-mutant nodules were more clonal.

The assay was immunoSEQ multiplex PCR, and TCRdb's table has in-frame clones only and misses some. The sample shows around 41,000 clones, less than 80% of them seen only once. Remarks on this clone: Its antigen is unknown. A junction boundary mismatches the germline segment, possibly from a read error.

H&E slides confirmed each diagnosis, reviewed by two pathologists independently. Premalignant or tumor cells were enriched by macro-dissection after pathologic assessment. Germline V gives CDR1 SGHNT, CDR2 YYREEE (reference sequence). This CDR3 comprises 15 residues. Sequencing used FFPE invasive lung adenocarcinoma tissue. This TCR was recovered from a person between 55 and 70 years old with lung adenocarcinoma. J is TRBJ2-5 and V is TRBV5-4; possibly TRBD2 for D (6 bases). CDR3: CASSGRGGFSEIQYF. In DNA form, the CDR3 reads TGTGCCAGCAGCGGTCGTGGAGGGTTTTCGGAGATCCAGTACTTC.